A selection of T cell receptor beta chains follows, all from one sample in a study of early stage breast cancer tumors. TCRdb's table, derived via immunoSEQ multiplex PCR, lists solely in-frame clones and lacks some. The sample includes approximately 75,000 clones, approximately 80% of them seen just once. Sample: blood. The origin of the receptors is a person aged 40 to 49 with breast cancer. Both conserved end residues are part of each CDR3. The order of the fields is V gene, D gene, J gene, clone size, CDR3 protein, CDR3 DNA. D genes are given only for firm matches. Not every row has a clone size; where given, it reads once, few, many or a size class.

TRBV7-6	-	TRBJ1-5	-	CASSLDSNQPQHF	TGTGCCAGCAGCTTAGATAGCAATCAGCCCCAGCATTTT
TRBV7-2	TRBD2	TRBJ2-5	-	CASSTGLAGGETQYF	TGTGCCAGCAGCACGGGACTAGCGGGAGGAGAGACCCAGTACTTC
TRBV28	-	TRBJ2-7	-	CASSSRQVGFYEQYF	TGTGCCAGCAGCTCCCGACAGGTAGGGTTCTACGAGCAGTACTTC
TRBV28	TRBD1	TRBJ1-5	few	CASSSIQGAGNQPQHF	TGTGCCAGCAGTTCTATCCAGGGGGCCGGCAATCAGCCCCAGCATTTT
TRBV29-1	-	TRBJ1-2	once	CSGSQVDYGYTF	TGCAGCGGTTCACAGGTAGACTATGGCTACACCTTC
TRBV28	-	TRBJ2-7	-	CASSLGLPSYEQYF	TGTGCCAGCAGTTTGGGGCTCCCATCCTACGAGCAGTACTTC
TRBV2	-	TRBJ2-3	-	CASSEQTGFLWATQYF	TGTGCCAGCAGTGAGCAAACAGGGTTCCTTTGGGCTACGCAGTATTTT
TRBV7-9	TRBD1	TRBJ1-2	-	CASTRNLQDRLVMPYGYTF	TGTGCCAGCACTAGGAACCTCCAGGACAGGCTCGTGATGCCCTATGGCTACACCTTC
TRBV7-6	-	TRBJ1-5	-	CASSLIGQPQHF	TGTGCCAGCAGCTTAATCGGGCAGCCCCAGCATTTT
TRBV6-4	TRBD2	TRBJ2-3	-	CASSDGLAGDTQYF	TGTGCCAGCAGTGACGGACTAGCGGGAGATACGCAGTATTTT
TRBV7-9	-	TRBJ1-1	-	CASSFRGQNTEAFF	TGTGCCAGCAGCTTCCGGGGACAGAACACTGAAGCTTTCTTT
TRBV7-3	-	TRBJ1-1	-	CASSLTPGPNTEAFF	TGTGCCAGCAGCTTAACCCCAGGGCCTAACACTGAAGCTTTCTTT
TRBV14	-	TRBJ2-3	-	CASSDVGGNTDTQYF	TGTGCCAGCAGCGACGTGGGAGGTAACACAGATACGCAGTATTTT
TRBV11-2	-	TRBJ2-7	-	CASSYRVSRIEQYF	TGTGCCAGCAGCTACAGGGTGTCTAGAATTGAGCAGTACTTC
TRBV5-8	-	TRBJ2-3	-	CASSLRDSKYTQYF	TGTGCCAGCAGCCTGCGGGACTCGAAATATACGCAGTATTTT
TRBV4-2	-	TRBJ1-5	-	CASSQVLGVGQPQHF	TGTGCCAGCAGCCAAGTACTAGGGGTTGGGCAGCCCCAGCATTTT
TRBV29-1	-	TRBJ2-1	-	CSVEDLQKGTEQFF	TGCAGCGTTGAAGATCTACAGAAGGGTACTGAGCAGTTCTTC
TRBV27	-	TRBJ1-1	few	CASSLSENTEAFF	TGTGCCAGCAGTTTGAGTGAGAACACTGAAGCTTTCTTT
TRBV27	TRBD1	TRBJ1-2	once	CASSSLRTGGRGGYTF	TGTGCCAGCAGTTCGCTAAGGACAGGGGGCAGGGGGGGCTACACCTTC
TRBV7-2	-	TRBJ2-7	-	CASRGQVAYEQYF	TGTGCCAGCAGGGGGCAGGTGGCCTACGAGCAGTACTTC
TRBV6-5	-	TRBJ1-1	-	CASSYSEGVNTEAFF	TGTGCCAGCAGTTACTCGGAGGGAGTGAACACTGAAGCTTTCTTT
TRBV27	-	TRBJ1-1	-	CASSPGTSNTEAFF	TGTGCCAGCAGTCCCGGGACATCAAACACTGAAGCTTTCTTT
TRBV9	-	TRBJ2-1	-	CASSLSASMEQFF	TGTGCCAGCAGCCTATCGGCCTCGATGGAGCAGTTCTTC
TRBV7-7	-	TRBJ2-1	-	CASSLVPAPSSYNEQFF	TGTGCTAGCAGCTTAGTCCCAGCGCCCAGCTCCTACAATGAGCAGTTCTTC
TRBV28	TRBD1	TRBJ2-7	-	CASSPGTVTDYEQYF	TGTGCCAGCAGCCCCGGGACAGTGACGGACTACGAGCAGTACTTC
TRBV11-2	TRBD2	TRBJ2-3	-	CASSIAQVAGYTDTQYF	TGTGCCAGCAGCATTGCTCAGGTAGCGGGATACACAGATACGCAGTATTTT
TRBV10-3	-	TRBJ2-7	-	CAISPGLNRNEQYF	TGTGCCATCAGCCCCGGGCTCAATAGGAACGAGCAGTACTTC
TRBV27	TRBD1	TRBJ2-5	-	CASSRQGVQETQYF	TGTGCCAGCAGTCGACAGGGGGTACAAGAGACCCAGTACTTC
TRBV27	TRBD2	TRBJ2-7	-	CASRASGTYEQYF	TGTGCCAGCAGAGCTAGCGGGACCTACGAGCAGTACTTC
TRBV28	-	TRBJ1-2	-	CASDPTQAPYGYTF	TGTGCCAGCGATCCCACACAGGCGCCATATGGCTACACCTTC
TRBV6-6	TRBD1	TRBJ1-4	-	CASRYGDRGAEKLFF	TGTGCCAGCAGATACGGGGACAGGGGTGCTGAAAAACTGTTTTTT
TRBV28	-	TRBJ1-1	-	CASSYGGTNTEAFF	TGTGCCAGCAGTTATGGGGGGACGAACACTGAAGCTTTCTTT
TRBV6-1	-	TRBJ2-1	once	CASSERLLVGNEQFF	TGTGCCAGCAGTGAGAGGTTGCTTGTGGGCAATGAGCAGTTCTTC